The 12 T cell receptor beta chains presented below share a single source sample, sequenced in a study of OX40 agonist ivuxolimab in advanced cancers. TCRdb's table, derived via immunoSEQ multiplex PCR, lists solely in-frame clones and lacks some. The table has about 80,000 clones, around 86% seen once. The sequencing here drew on CD4+ or CD8+ T cells sorted from blood, taken in a trial of the OX40 agonist ivuxolimab. All receptors come from an adult with an advanced solid tumor such as melanoma, head and neck, liver or kidney cancer.

V and J are TRBV7-9 and TRBJ2-1; D may be TRBD1 (6 bases). CDR1 and CDR2 from the germline V gene are SEHNR and FQNEAQ (reference sequence). Trimming left V 4 bases short and J 9 bases short, with 13 bases between. This CDR3 spans 13 amino acids. CDR3 coding DNA: TGTGCCAGCAGCTCCCGTGGGGGCACTGAGCAGTTCTTC. Translation: CASSSRGGTEQFF.

The chain employs TRBV28 and TRBJ1-4; D might be TRBD1 (5 bases). This CDR3 has 14 amino acids. The germline CDR1 and CDR2 sequences are MDHEN and SYDVKM. V lost 5 bases, J lost 8 bases, and 15 bases lay in between. The CDR3 region has the DNA TGTGCCAGCAGTGGGGCGTCAGGGTACGAAAAACTGTTTTTT. Translation: CASSGASGYEKLFF.

V and J are TRBV7-8 and TRBJ1-2; a weak D match, TRBD1 (5 bases). The CDR3 has 14 residues. Germline CDR1 and CDR2: SGHVS and FQNEAQ. Trimming removed 1 base at V and 7 bases at J, with 13 bases between. The CDR3 DNA reads TGTGCCAGCAGCTTAGTCGAGAGAGGGGCTGGCTACACCTTC. Its translation: CASSLVERGAGYTF.

The chain couples TRBV18 to TRBJ2-3, with 10 bases lining up with TRBD1. This CDR3 contains 16 residues. With V trimmed by 6 bases and J by 3 bases, 9 bases remained unmatched. Germline values: CDR1 KGHSH, CDR2 LQKENI. The CDR3 is CASSQRQGARTDTQYF. The CDR3 nucleotides are TGTGCCAGCTCGCAGCGACAGGGGGCGAGGACAGATACGCAGTATTTT. The full variable domain, its missing parts supplied by reference TRBV18 and TRBJ2-3, is NAGVMQNPRHLVRRRGQEARLRCSPMKGHSHVYWYRQLPEEGLKFMVYLQKENIIDESGMPKERFSAEFPKEGPSILRIQQVVRGDSAAYFCASSQRQGARTDTQYFGPGTRLTVL.

CDR3 nucleotide sequence: TGTGCCAGCAGCCCGGTGACAGGGATCGAGCAGTACTTC. Translated: CASSPVTGIEQYF. This rearrangement joins TRBV5-6 to TRBJ2-7, with 7 bases that match TRBD1. V gave up 4 bases and J gave up 6 bases; unmatched junction bases: 7. The CDR3 has 13 amino acids. Germline assignment: CDR1 SGHDT and CDR2 YYEEEE.

The chain couples TRBV5-8 to TRBJ1-2; D call uncertain. The CDR3 contains 12 residues. In germline, CDR1 is SGHTS, CDR2 YDEGEE. Trimming removed 2 bases from V and 8 bases from J, with 10 bases in between. The CDR3 spells CASSLWERGYTF. Written as DNA, the CDR3 is TGTGCCAGCAGCTTATGGGAGAGGGGCTACACCTTC.

The V call is TRBV20-1, the J call TRBJ1-5; D is unclear. Germline values: CDR1 DFQATT, CDR2 SNEGSKA (reference sequence). V was trimmed by 4 bases and J by 11 bases, leaving 9 bases between them. The CDR3 totals 10 residues. The CDR3 nucleotides are TGCAGTGCTAAGTCCCGCTCCCAGCATTTT. Its translation: CSAKSRSQHF.

A single count supports this clone. The V and J genes are TRBV11-2 and TRBJ1-1; D perhaps matches TRBD1 (6 bases). Trimming took off 5 bases at V and 5 bases at J, with 18 bases between the two ends. This CDR3 region has 15 residues. Germline CDR1 and CDR2: SGHAT and FQNNGV. The CDR3 sequence is CASSPPGAQGTEAFF. In DNA form, the CDR3 reads TGTGCCAGCAGCCCCCCAGGGGCCCAAGGGACTGAAGCTTTCTTT.

This chain uses TRBV9 with TRBJ2-1; 8 positions match TRBD2. CDR1 and CDR2 (germline): SGDLS, YYNGEE. CDR3 size: 17 residues. Trimming took 4 bases from V and 8 from J; bases not matched to a gene: 17. The CDR3 DNA reads as TGTGCCAGCAGCTCTCGGGGTAGCGGGGCGACAAGGGATGAGCAGTTCTTC. Its translation: CASSSRGSGATRDEQFF.

CDR3 in amino acids: CGAEHQETQYF. CDR3 sequence (DNA): TGCGGGGCGGAGCACCAAGAGACCCAGTACTTC. The chain couples TRBV20-1 to TRBJ2-5; TRBD1 is a possible D gene (5 bases). The CDR3 runs to 11 residues. CDR1 is DFQATT and CDR2 is SNEGSKA in the germline V gene (reference sequence).

This chain joins TRBV28 and TRBJ1-2, with D maybe TRBD1 (6 bases). Between the trimmed V and J ends, which lost 7 bases and 5 bases, there was a span of 14 bases. Germline CDR1 and CDR2: MDHEN and SYDVKM. This CDR3 has 13 amino acids. The CDR3 nucleotides read TGTGCCAGCACCTCCGGGCAGGGGTATGGCTACACCTTC. Translation: CASTSGQGYGYTF.

The chain couples TRBV13 to TRBJ1-1, with D maybe TRBD1 (5 bases). The CDR3 length is 13 residues. V was shortened by 5 bases and J by 8 bases, with 15 bases between the two germline ends. The V gene's germline CDR1 is PRHDT and CDR2 FYEKMQ (reference sequence). The CDR3 region has the DNA TGTGCCAGCAGCCCGACAGTCCGTCGCGAAGCTTTCTTT. Its translation: CASSPTVRREAFF.